Shown below are 30 T cell receptor beta chains from a single sample sequenced in a study of a mutant IDH1 vaccine in newly diagnosed glioma (dated by TCRdb to about 2021). In light of the paper, this sample's time point label describes: week 5, during vaccination. A 20-mer mutant IDH1 peptide at 300 micrograms in Montanide made up each vaccine dose, which was injected subcutaneously together with topical imiquimod. Antigens of these TCRs are unknown. The library relied on the immunoSEQ multiplex PCR assay. TCRdb stores this immuneACCESS table with in-frame sequences only. Part of the clones is absent; in the studies checked, under half of the shortfall reflects unresolved V genes, and no reason is known for the rest. The sample records 50,000 to 65,000 clones, about 86% of which are singletons. Roughly 3.5% of the sample rests with the top ten. Here the sequenced sample was PBMCs, taken from a glioma patient whose treatment included an IDH1 peptide vaccine. The receptors shown here come from a man aged 30 to 39 with glioma.

The chain joins TRBV6-4 to TRBJ2-3; D possibly corresponds to TRBD2 (6 bases). Trimming cost V 0 bases and J 5 bases, with 6 bases left between them. In germline, CDR1 is MRHNA, CDR2 SNTAGT. CDR3 length equals 13 residues. The CDR3 DNA follows: TGTGCCAGCAGTGACTCGGGACTAGATACGCAGTATTTT. This encodes CASSDSGLDTQYF.

This rearrangement joins TRBV2 to TRBJ2-7; possible D gene TRBD1, 6 bases. The CDR3 contains 12 residues. Germline V lookup: CDR1 SNHLY, CDR2 FYNNEI. With 7 bases removed from V and 2 bases from J, the gap between germline ends came to 9 bases. CDR3 nucleotides: TGTGCCAGCACCAGGGGCCCCTACGAGCAGTACTTC. Protein product: CASTRGPYEQYF.

The chain has TRBV15 and TRBJ1-1; no definite D call. The V gene's germline CDR1 is LNHNV and CDR2 YYDKDF (reference sequence). This CDR3 has 13 residues. Trimming shortened V by 8 bases and J by 1 base, and 11 bases separated the two germline ends. The CDR3 loop reads CATAQQKNTEAFF. For the CDR3, the DNA is TGTGCCACCGCTCAACAGAAGAACACTGAAGCTTTCTTT.

The rearrangement links TRBV11-3 to TRBJ2-1; no clear D gene. The CDR3 contains 11 residues. V lost 3 bases to trimming and J lost 6 bases, with 3 bases between them. Germline CDR1 SGHNT, CDR2 YENEEA. CDR3 protein: CASSLSNEQFF. In nucleotides, the CDR3 is TGTGCCAGCAGCTTGTCCAATGAGCAGTTCTTC.

This chain connects TRBV5-4 to TRBJ1-2; 9 positions match TRBD1. This CDR3 has 13 amino acids. V gave up 4 bases and J gave up 5 bases; unmatched junction bases: 3. In germline, CDR1 is SGHNT, CDR2 YYREEE (reference sequence). CDR3: CASSLQGAYGYTF. CDR3 DNA sequence: TGTGCCAGCAGCCTACAGGGGGCATATGGCTACACCTTC.

The rearrangement joins TRBV2 to TRBJ1-1, with no clear D. The CDR3 extends over 14 amino acids. The germline V gene encodes CDR1 SNHLY and CDR2 FYNNEI. V gave up 1 base and J gave up 3 bases, with 9 bases separating them. The CDR3 DNA reads as TGTGCCAGCAGTGAAGATCACGGTTACACTGAAGCTTTCTTT. This gives the protein CASSEDHGYTEAFF.

This chain connects TRBV27 to TRBJ1-1; D not certain. CDR1 and CDR2 from the germline V gene are MNHEY and SMNVEV (reference sequence). Trimming pared 3 bases from V and 7 bases from J, leaving 6 bases between. The CDR3 consists of 11 residues. CDR3 in amino acids: CASSFRNEAFF. Written as DNA, the CDR3 is TGTGCCAGCAGTTTTCGCAATGAAGCTTTCTTT.

This clone was recorded only once. This chain uses TRBV21-1 with TRBJ2-6; TRBD1 was called by the table and not checked on the DNA. TRBV21-1 is termed a pseudogene. The CDR3 contains 18 residues. CDR3 residues: CASSIFPGHFSGANVLTF. In nucleotides, the CDR3 is TGTGCCAGCAGCATTTTCCCGGGACACTTCTCTGGGGCCAACGTCCTGACTTTC.

This chain links TRBV19 with TRBJ1-5; 11 bases map to TRBD1. This CDR3 is 18 amino acids long. CDR1 LNHDA and CDR2 SQIVND come from the germline V gene (reference sequence). The V segment lost 8 bases and the J segment 4 bases; nucleotides outside the gene matches: 16. In DNA, the CDR3 is TGTGCCAGTGAGCCTTGGGGGACAGGGGGTGTGGGTAATCAGCCCCAGCATTTT. Its translation: CASEPWGTGGVGNQPQHF. The full variable domain, rest sourced from reference TRBV19 and TRBJ1-5, is DGGITQSPKYLFRKEGQNVTLSCEQNLNHDAMYWYRQDPGQGLRLIYYSQIVNDFQKGDIAEGYSVSREKKESFPLTVTSAQKNPTAFYLCASEPWGTGGVGNQPQHFGDGTRLSIL.

The gene calls are TRBV6-6 and TRBJ1-5; a possible D gene is TRBD1 (5 bases). The CDR3 is 15 residues long. Germline V gene data show CDR1 as MNHNY and CDR2 as SVGAGI (reference sequence). V was cut by 0 bases and J by 5 bases, with 11 bases left in between. The CDR3 DNA reads TGTGCCAGCAGTTACTCCAGACAGCCCGATCAGCCCCAGCATTTT. This encodes CASSYSRQPDQPQHF.

CDR3 sequence: CATSRRGQGSEQYF. The CDR3 region has the DNA TGTGCCACCAGCAGGCGGGGGCAGGGGTCCGAGCAGTACTTC. This sequence joins TRBV15 and TRBJ2-7; TRBD2 is a possible D gene (7 bases). In germline, CDR1 is LNHNV, CDR2 YYDKDF (reference sequence). CDR3 length: 14 residues. V was pared by 3 bases and J by 6 bases, with 15 bases between.

This clone came up a few times. This sequence joins TRBV15 and TRBJ1-4, with a possible D match to TRBD1 (5 bases). Germline V gene lookup returns CDR1 LNHNV and CDR2 YYDKDF (reference sequence). CDR3 length equals 14 residues. The germline V and J ends were trimmed by 4 bases and 5 bases, with 11 bases remaining between them. As DNA, the CDR3 is TGTGCCACCAGCATCGACAGAAAAAATGAAAAACTGTTTTTT. This gives the protein CATSIDRKNEKLFF.

This clone was seen more than once but under ten times. The CDR3 is CASSVRTGDYTF. The CDR3 DNA reads as TGTGCCAGCAGTGTTCGGACAGGGGACTACACCTTC. The chain carries TRBV6-1 and TRBJ1-2; 9 nucleotides agree with TRBD1. The V segment lost 4 bases and the J segment 10 bases; nucleotides outside the gene matches: 4. CDR1 and CDR2 from the germline V gene are MNHNS and SASEGT. This CDR3 is 12 amino acids long.

V usage is TRBV28 and J usage is TRBJ2-1; D call uncertain. The CDR3 sequence is 15 residues long. V gave up 4 bases and J gave up 0 bases, with 10 bases separating them. CDR1 is MDHEN and CDR2 is SYDVKM in the germline V gene. CDR3 in DNA: TGTGCCAGCAGTTCGGAAGGTAGCTCCTACAATGAGCAGTTCTTC. Its protein is CASSSEGSSYNEQFF.

This clone was seen a single time. The chain employs TRBV5-6 and TRBJ1-2; D possibly corresponds to TRBD1 (5 bases). V dropped 3 bases and J dropped 3 bases, with 15 bases sitting between them. The CDR3 has 15 residues. Germline V gives CDR1 SGHDT, CDR2 YYEEEE. DNA of the CDR3: TGTGCCAGCAGCTCCGGCCTGGGGGGTTACTATGGCTACACCTTC. The encoded protein is CASSSGLGGYYGYTF.

On this clone: At the DNA level, this CDR3 is encoded by other sequences in the same sample as well. The chain carries TRBV29-1 and TRBJ2-7, with unresolved D. V lost 1 base and J lost 1, with 5 bases in between. CDR3 length: 12 amino acids. Germline V lookup: CDR1 SQVTM, CDR2 ANQGSEA. CDR3 in amino acids: CSVEGDSYEQYF. The CDR3 nucleotides are TGCAGCGTTGAAGGGGATTCCTACGAGCAGTACTTC.

CDR3 loop: CASSQYRGPGTDTQYF. CDR3 sequence (DNA): TGTGCCAGCAGCCAATACCGAGGGCCTGGCACAGATACGCAGTATTTT. This rearrangement joins TRBV4-2 to TRBJ2-3; TRBD2 is a possible D gene (5 bases). There are 16 residues in the CDR3. Trimming stripped 2 bases from V and 1 base from J, with 13 bases between. Germline V gives CDR1 LGHNA, CDR2 YNFKEQ.

The chain is built from TRBV2 and TRBJ2-3; the D gene could be TRBD1 or TRBD2 (5 bases each). Germline loops: CDR1 SNHLY, CDR2 FYNNEI. The CDR3 extends over 14 amino acids. Trimming removed 7 bases at V and 4 bases at J, with 15 bases between. The CDR3 coding sequence is TGTGCCAGCATGGGGGAACTTGGGGCAGATACGCAGTATTTT. Its protein is CASMGELGADTQYF. The full variable domain, in which reference TRBV2 and TRBJ2-3 provide the parts outside the CDR3, is EPEVTQTPSHQVTQMGQEVILRCVPISNHLYFYWYRQILGQKVEFLVSFYNNEISEKSEIFDDQFSVERPDGSNFTLKIRSTKLEDSAMYFCASMGELGADTQYFGPGTRLTVL.

The rearrangement uses TRBV19 and TRBJ1-5; TRBD1 might be the D (5 bases). CDR1 and CDR2 from the germline V gene are LNHDA and SQIVND (reference sequence). V lost 3 bases, J lost 0 bases, and 9 bases lay in between. This CDR3 spans 15 amino acids. The CDR3: CASSIRGYSNQPQHF. The DNA for the CDR3 is TGTGCCAGTAGTATCCGGGGGTATAGCAATCAGCCCCAGCATTTT.

V and J are TRBV7-9 and TRBJ1-5; no clear D gene. CDR3 length: 12 amino acids. V was shortened by 5 bases and J by 1 base, with 3 bases between the two germline ends. The germline gives CDR1 SEHNR, CDR2 FQNEAQ (reference sequence). The CDR3 here is CASSRSNQPQHF. The CDR3, as DNA: TGTGCCAGCAGCCGGAGCAATCAGCCCCAGCATTTT.

V gene TRBV28 combines with J gene TRBJ1-1; D gene ambiguous. The CDR3 runs 11 residues. Per the germline V gene, CDR1 is MDHEN and CDR2 is SYDVKM. Trimming took 6 bases from V and 10 from J, leaving 12 bases between them. The CDR3: CASSLTRRAFF. CDR3 DNA: TGTGCCAGCAGCCTGACCAGGCGAGCTTTCTTT.

V gene TRBV28 combines with J gene TRBJ1-2; TRBD1 is a possible D gene (5 bases). The CDR3 length is 16 residues. V was pared by 7 bases and J by 2 bases, with 20 bases between. The germline V gene has CDR1 MDHEN and CDR2 SYDVKM. CDR3 nucleotides: TGTGCCAGCACTACACCCCGAAGGGGCCTAAACTATGGCTACACCTTC. Encoded protein: CASTTPRRGLNYGYTF.

The chain is built from TRBV18 and TRBJ2-5; the D gene is possibly TRBD1 (5 bases). With 6 bases removed from V and 4 bases from J, the gap between germline ends came to 12 bases. This CDR3 has 13 amino acids. Germline CDR1 reads KGHSH; CDR2 reads LQKENI. CDR3 bases: TGTGCCAGCTCGCGTCAGGGTGCAGAGACCCAGTACTTC. It yields the protein CASSRQGAETQYF.

The chain carries TRBV30 and TRBJ2-1, with TRBD2 matching over 10 bases. V lost 4 bases to trimming and J lost 4 bases; unmatched junction nucleotides: 7. The CDR3 sequence is 15 residues long. From germline, CDR1 is GTSNPN and CDR2 SVGIG (reference sequence). CDR3 sequence (DNA): TGTGCCTGGACCTTCGATAGCGGGGGGTACAATGAGCAGTTCTTC. Translation gives CAWTFDSGGYNEQFF.

The J gene is TRBJ1-4, the V gene TRBV25-1; tentatively, D is TRBD1 (6 bases). V shed 2 bases and J shed 3 bases, with 13 bases lying between them. This CDR3 region has 16 residues. Looked up from germline, CDR1 is MGHDK and CDR2 is SYGVNS. CDR3 sequence (DNA): TGTGCCAGCAGTGAAATGCCGGGACACCCTAATGAAAAACTGTTTTTT. Amino acids: CASSEMPGHPNEKLFF.

The chain combines TRBV21-1 with TRBJ1-2; no DNA check was done on the table's D call, TRBD1. TRBV21-1 is listed as a pseudogene. The CDR3 spans 14 residues. In nucleotides, the CDR3 is TGTGCCAGCAGCAAAGAGGACAAGTCTTATGGCTACACCTTC. Its translation is CASSKEDKSYGYTF.

This chain joins TRBV5-1 and TRBJ2-5; D is perhaps TRBD1 (6 bases). This CDR3 has 16 amino acids. In germline, CDR1 is SGHRS, CDR2 YFSETQ. Trimming cost V 3 bases and J 2 bases, with 17 bases left between them. CDR3 residues: CASSSGSTGYQETQYF. DNA for the CDR3: TGCGCCAGCAGCTCTGGCTCTACAGGGTATCAAGAGACCCAGTACTTC.

The table lists this clone with a count of one. The rearrangement joins TRBV7-6 to TRBJ2-1; D gene unclear. The CDR3 runs to 11 residues. CDR1 and CDR2 (germline): SGHVS, FNYEAQ. V lost 3 bases, J lost 7 bases, and 4 bases lay in between. The CDR3 sequence is CASSFYNEQFF. CDR3 DNA: TGTGCCAGCAGCTTTTATAATGAGCAGTTCTTC.

V is TRBV5-5 and J is TRBJ1-1, with TRBD1 identical over 7 bases. From germline, CDR1 is SGHKS and CDR2 YYEKEE (reference sequence). The CDR3 length is 14 residues. The V and J ends lost 3 bases and 1 base, in that order; junction bases with no gene match: 3. This CDR3 reads CASSWGQTNTEAFF. CDR3 sequence (DNA): TGTGCCAGCAGCTGGGGACAGACGAACACTGAAGCTTTCTTT. The full variable domain, rest sourced from reference TRBV5-5 and TRBJ1-1, is DAGVTQSPTHLIKTRGQQVTLRCSPISGHKSVSWYQQVLGQGPQFIFQYYEKEERGRGNFPDRFSARQFPNYSSELNVNALLLGDSALYLCASSWGQTNTEAFFGQGTRLTVV.

This chain joins TRBV5-1 and TRBJ2-1, with D possibly matching TRBD2 (5 bases). CDR1 SGHRS and CDR2 YFSETQ come from the germline V gene. V lost 0 bases and J lost 4, with 11 bases in between. The CDR3 totals 15 residues. The CDR3 is CASSLVASPYNEQFF. For the CDR3, the DNA is TGCGCCAGCAGCTTGGTGGCTAGCCCGTACAATGAGCAGTTCTTC.